Listed here are 18 T cell receptor beta chains from one sample, sequenced in a study of cytomegalovirus exposure and HLA in healthy donors. In the PCR, 60 Vbeta and 13 Jbeta primers were used. Profiled with immunoSEQ multiplex PCR; TCRdb holds only in-frame clones, not every one. The repertoire consists of about 100,000 clones, with around 82% occurring once and the leading ten covering more than 0.6%. The sequencing input was PBMCs. These receptors originate from a woman aged 60-75 years in good health and CMV-seronegative.

This chain joins TRBV6-6 and TRBJ2-1; 7 nucleotides agree with TRBD2. J gave up 7 bases and V 2 bases, and 5 bases lay outside the gene matches. CDR1 is MNHNY, CDR2 SVGAGI, per germline (reference sequence). The CDR3 is made up of 14 amino acids. CDR3 in DNA: TGTGCCAGCAGTTACCAGCGGGGCATAAATGAGCAGTTCTTC. Protein product: CASSYQRGINEQFF.

The CDR3 loop is CASRPREIGQLNTEAFF. CDR3 bases: TGTGCCAGCAGACCAAGGGAGATAGGGCAGCTGAACACTGAAGCTTTCTTT. This chain links TRBV27 with TRBJ1-1, with no clear D. V gave up 6 bases and J gave up 0 bases, with 20 bases separating them. Germline V gene sequence: CDR1 MNHEY, CDR2 SMNVEV (reference sequence). The CDR3 contains 17 residues.

V and J are TRBV30 and TRBJ1-4; 7 bases match TRBD1. Germline CDR1 is GTSNPN and CDR2 is SVGIG (reference sequence). V trimming: 2 bases; J trimming: 1 base; junction bases outside the gene matches: 1. The CDR3 loop spans 14 amino acids. The chain's CDR3 is CAWSWDRTNEKLFF. The CDR3 DNA sequence: TGTGCCTGGAGTTGGGACAGAACTAATGAAAAACTGTTTTTT.

This clone was observed a single time. The genes are TRBV6-5 and TRBJ1-5; a weak D match, TRBD1 (5 bases). CDR1 and CDR2 (germline): MNHEY, SVGAGI. This CDR3 is 15 amino acids long. Trimming stripped 0 bases from V and 6 bases from J, with 12 bases between. The CDR3 DNA is TGTGCCAGCAGTTACTCGGGGCAGGGTGGTCAGCCCCAGCATTTT. Encoded protein: CASSYSGQGGQPQHF.

This clone was seen a handful of times. The chain employs TRBV27 and TRBJ2-1; weak D call: TRBD2 (7 bases). The CDR3 sequence is 14 residues long. V was trimmed by 2 bases and J by 7 bases, leaving 12 bases between them. Germline loops: CDR1 MNHEY, CDR2 SMNVEV (reference sequence). CDR3 nucleotide sequence: TGTGCCAGCAGTTTAGGTGGGGGGGCGAATGAGCAGTTCTTC. Its protein is CASSLGGGANEQFF.

The V and J genes are TRBV19 and TRBJ1-3; TRBD1 aligns across 8 bases. The CDR3 sequence is 16 residues long. Germline assignment: CDR1 LNHDA and CDR2 SQIVND (reference sequence). V lost 1 base and J lost 0; bases outside the gene matches: 2. The CDR3 region is CASSIGGQGSGNTIYF. CDR3 bases: TGTGCCAGTAGTATAGGAGGACAGGGCTCTGGAAACACCATATATTTT.

This chain uses TRBV7-9 with TRBJ1-4; maybe TRBD1 (6 bases). This CDR3 contains 13 residues. V was shortened by 8 bases and J by 8 bases, with 15 bases between the two germline ends. The germline V gene encodes CDR1 SEHNR and CDR2 FQNEAQ (reference sequence). CDR3 in amino acids: CASSRGGEEKLFF. CDR3 coding DNA: TGTGCCAGCTCCCGCGGGGGCGAGGAAAAACTGTTTTTT.

This chain links TRBV5-4 with TRBJ2-1; 9 bases are shared with TRBD2. There are 16 residues in the CDR3. The V gene's germline CDR1 is SGHNT and CDR2 YYREEE (reference sequence). V gave up 0 bases and J gave up 5 bases; unmatched junction bases: 6. DNA of the CDR3: TGTGCCAGCAGCTTGGGTCCTCTAGCGGGGCACAATGAGCAGTTCTTC. Amino acids: CASSLGPLAGHNEQFF.

The chain recombines TRBV4-3 with TRBJ2-3; no reliable D call. The CDR3 spans 13 residues. The germline V gene has CDR1 LGHNA and CDR2 YSLEER. CDR3 region: CATATVVVDTQYF. In nucleotides, the CDR3 is TGCGCGACTGCGACGGTCGTGGTAGATACGCAGTATTTT.

The chain employs TRBV6-1 and TRBJ2-7; tentatively, D is TRBD2 (5 bases). The CDR3 length is 14 residues. With 7 bases removed from V and 3 bases from J, the gap between germline ends came to 16 bases. Germline V CDR1 and CDR2: MNHNS, SASEGT. DNA for the CDR3: TGTGCCAGCACCCCGTACGGGATTAACTACGAGCAGTACTTC. It translates to CASTPYGINYEQYF.

In its sample, this clone was seen a few times. V usage is TRBV5-1 and J usage is TRBJ1-2; a possible D gene is TRBD1 (5 bases). V lost 3 bases and J lost 5, with 14 bases in between. Germline V gene sequence: CDR1 SGHRS, CDR2 YFSETQ. The CDR3 contains 14 residues. CDR3 in amino acids: CASSSASGSYGYTF. The CDR3 DNA sequence: TGCGCCAGCAGCTCCGCGTCAGGGTCTTATGGCTACACCTTC.

This chain uses TRBV7-8 with TRBJ2-5, with 8 bases that match TRBD2. V lost 6 bases, J lost 1 base, and 1 base stayed unmatched. This CDR3 is 13 amino acids long. The germline V gene encodes CDR1 SGHVS and CDR2 FQNEAQ. The CDR3 coding sequence is TGTGCCAGCAGACGGGGGGGCCAAGAGACCCAGTACTTC. Translating it yields CASRRGGQETQYF.

The CDR3 region has the DNA TGTGCCAGCAGTTACGGCAGAGGGTCGGCTGAAGCTTTCTTT. Its translation is CASSYGRGSAEAFF. The rearrangement uses TRBV6-5 and TRBJ1-1; no reliable D call. Germline values: CDR1 MNHEY, CDR2 SVGAGI. Trimming pared 2 bases from V and 6 bases from J, leaving 13 bases between. This CDR3 spans 14 amino acids.

V and J are TRBV7-9 and TRBJ2-5, with TRBD2 matching over 11 bases. Trimming took 5 bases from V and 1 from J; bases not matched to a gene: 6. The CDR3 covers 16 residues. Germline V gene data show CDR1 as SEHNR and CDR2 as FQNEAQ (reference sequence). The CDR3 spells CASSPELAGGQETQYF. CDR3 coding DNA: TGTGCCAGCAGCCCCGAGCTAGCGGGGGGCCAAGAGACCCAGTACTTC.

The chain uses TRBV19 and TRBJ1-1; possible D gene TRBD1, 6 bases. Per germline, CDR1 LNHDA and CDR2 SQIVND (reference sequence). Trimming shortened V by 7 bases and J by 2 bases, and 17 bases separated the two germline ends. CDR3 length: 15 residues. The CDR3 DNA reads TGTGCCAGTATGGTCAGGGGCCCGCTTAACACTGAAGCTTTCTTT. Its translation is CASMVRGPLNTEAFF.

The chain joins TRBV6-6 to TRBJ1-1; D is unclear. Trimming stripped 0 bases from V and 9 bases from J, with 5 bases between. This CDR3 has 11 residues. The germline V gene has CDR1 MNHNY and CDR2 SVGAGI (reference sequence). CDR3 DNA sequence: TGTGCCAGCAGTTACTCGAGGCAAGCTTTCTTT. Its translation: CASSYSRQAFF.

This chain connects TRBV20-1 to TRBJ2-7, with unresolved D. Trimming took 3 bases from V and 9 from J, leaving 12 bases between them. From germline, CDR1 is DFQATT and CDR2 SNEGSKA (reference sequence). The CDR3 is 11 residues long. CDR3 sequence reads: CSASPVERQYF. The CDR3 DNA follows: TGCAGTGCTAGCCCGGTAGAAAGGCAGTACTTC.

This sequence joins TRBV7-9 and TRBJ1-2, with D tentatively TRBD1 (5 bases). CDR1 is SEHNR, CDR2 FQNEAQ, per germline (reference sequence). This CDR3 is 15 amino acids long. V was clipped by 0 bases and J by 6 bases, with 14 bases between them. CDR3 in DNA: TGTGCCAGCAGCTTAGCAAGGGGATCTGAGGATGGCTACACCTTC. Encoded protein: CASSLARGSEDGYTF.